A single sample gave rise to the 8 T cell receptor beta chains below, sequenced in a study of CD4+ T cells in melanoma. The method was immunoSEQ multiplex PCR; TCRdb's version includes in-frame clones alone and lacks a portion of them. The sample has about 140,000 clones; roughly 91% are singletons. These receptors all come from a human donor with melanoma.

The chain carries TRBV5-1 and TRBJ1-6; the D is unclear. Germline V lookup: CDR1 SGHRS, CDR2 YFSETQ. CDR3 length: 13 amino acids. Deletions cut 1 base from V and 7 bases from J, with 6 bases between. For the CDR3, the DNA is TGCGCCAGCAGCTTGACAGAAAATTCACCCCTCCACTTT. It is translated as CASSLTENSPLHF.

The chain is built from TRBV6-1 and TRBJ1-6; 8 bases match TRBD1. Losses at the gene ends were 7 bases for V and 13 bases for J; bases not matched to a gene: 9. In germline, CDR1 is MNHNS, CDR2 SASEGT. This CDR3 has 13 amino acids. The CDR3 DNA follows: TGTGCCAGCACCTCGGACAGGGAGACCCCCCTCCACTTT. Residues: CASTSDRETPLHF.

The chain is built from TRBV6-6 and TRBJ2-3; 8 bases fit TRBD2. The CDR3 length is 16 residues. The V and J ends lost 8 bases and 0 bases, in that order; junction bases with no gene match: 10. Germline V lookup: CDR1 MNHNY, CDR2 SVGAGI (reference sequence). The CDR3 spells CASEAGETTSTDTQYF. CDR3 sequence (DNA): TGTGCCAGCGAAGCGGGGGAGACAACTAGCACAGATACGCAGTATTTT.

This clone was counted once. The CDR3 loop reads CASSSDGSGYYEQYF. In DNA, the CDR3 is TGCGCCAGCAGCTCCGACGGAAGCGGCTACTACGAGCAGTACTTC. V is TRBV5-1 and J is TRBJ2-7; a possible D gene is TRBD2 (5 bases). The CDR3 runs to 15 residues. The V and J ends lost 3 bases and 3 bases respectively, with 16 bases between them. Germline CDR1 reads SGHRS; CDR2 reads YFSETQ.

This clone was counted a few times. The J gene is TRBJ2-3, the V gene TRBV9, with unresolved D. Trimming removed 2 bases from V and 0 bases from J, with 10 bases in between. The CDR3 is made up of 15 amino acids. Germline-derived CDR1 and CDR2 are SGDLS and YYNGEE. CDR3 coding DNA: TGTGCCAGCAGCGTCCAGGCACCAAGCACAGATACGCAGTATTTT. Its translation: CASSVQAPSTDTQYF.

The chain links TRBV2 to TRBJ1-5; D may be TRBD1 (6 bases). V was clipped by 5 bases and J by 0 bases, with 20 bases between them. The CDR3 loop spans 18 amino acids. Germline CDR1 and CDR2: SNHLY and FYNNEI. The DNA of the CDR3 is TGTGCCAGCAGTAACAGAGAAGGACAGTACTATAGCAATCAGCCCCAGCATTTT. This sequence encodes CASSNREGQYYSNQPQHF.

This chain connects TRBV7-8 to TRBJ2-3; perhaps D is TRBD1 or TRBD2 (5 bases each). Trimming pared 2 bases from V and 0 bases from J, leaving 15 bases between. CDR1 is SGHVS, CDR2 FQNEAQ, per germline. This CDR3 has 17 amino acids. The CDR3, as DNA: TGTGCCAGCAGCTTAATAGTCCGGGGCGTTAGCACAGATACGCAGTATTTT. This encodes CASSLIVRGVSTDTQYF.

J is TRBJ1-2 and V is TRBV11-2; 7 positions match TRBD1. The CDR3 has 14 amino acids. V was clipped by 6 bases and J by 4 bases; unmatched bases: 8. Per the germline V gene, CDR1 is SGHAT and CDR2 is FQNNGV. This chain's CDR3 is CASSPDRVGYGYTF. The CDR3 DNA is TGTGCCAGCAGTCCCGACAGGGTGGGCTATGGCTACACCTTC.